The text below deals with one T cell receptor beta chain. The library targeted TCRbeta and was prepared with unique molecular identifiers. TCRdb re-derived calls from the PCR reads in MiXCR, one entry per CDR3 protein. The sample holds about 540,000 distinct CDR3 sequences, around 20% seen once. The CDR3 totals 15 residues. Germline V gives CDR1 SGHRS, CDR2 YFSETQ. The V and J ends lost 4 bases and 4 bases respectively, with 15 bases between them. This record belongs to a study of T-cell reconstitution after alpha-beta-depleted transplantation in children. Sequencing used PBMCs from the stem cell graft donor, obtained from the stem cell graft. The genes are TRBV5-1 and TRBJ2-1; the D gene is possibly TRBD1 (6 bases). The TCR was taken from a human donor who donated a stem cell graft to a child with acute lymphoblastic leukemia. In nucleotides, the CDR3 is TGCGCCAGCAGCGTGTACGGGACACCTTACAATGAGCAGTTCTTC. It yields the protein CASSVYGTPYNEQFF.